This entry lists 25 T cell receptor beta chains sequenced from one sample in a study of PD-L1 blockade in urothelial cancer. As for time point: pretreatment peripheral blood. TCRdb keeps only in-frame clones here, not all; method: immunoSEQ multiplex PCR. The table includes around 50,000 clones, around four fifths detected once. The material was PBMCs, obtained around atezolizumab (anti-PD-L1) treatment. The receptors derive from a man aged 45-65 years with urothelial cancer.

V usage is TRBV9 and J usage is TRBJ2-7, with 8 bases fitting TRBD2. The CDR3 is 14 residues long. V gave up 1 base and J gave up 4 bases; unmatched junction bases: 4. Germline V gene lookup returns CDR1 SGDLS and CDR2 YYNGEE. The CDR3 protein is CASSVSSGSYEQYF. The CDR3 DNA is TGTGCCAGCAGCGTATCTAGCGGGTCGTACGAGCAGTACTTC.

As concerns this clone: Other nucleotide sequences in the sample specify the same CDR3. The genes are TRBV27 and TRBJ2-5; 11 nucleotides align to TRBD1. V was clipped by 3 bases and J by 4 bases; unmatched bases: 4. Per germline, CDR1 MNHEY and CDR2 SMNVEV (reference sequence). The CDR3 has 15 residues. The CDR3 DNA is TGTGCCAGCAGTTTGGGGACAGGGGGTAGAGAGACCCAGTACTTC. Protein product: CASSLGTGGRETQYF.

This chain uses TRBV29-1 with TRBJ1-2, with TRBD1 identical over 9 bases. CDR1 is SQVTM and CDR2 is ANQGSEA in the germline V gene. V trimming: 4 bases; J trimming: 7 bases; junction bases outside the gene matches: 7. There are 13 residues in the CDR3. The CDR3 bases are TGCAGCGTTGCGGGACAGGGCCTCTCTGGCTACACCTTC. Its translation is CSVAGQGLSGYTF.

The V gene is TRBV27, the J gene TRBJ1-6; D call uncertain. V lost 3 bases and J lost 8, with 14 bases in between. The CDR3 is made up of 15 amino acids. Germline-derived CDR1 and CDR2 are MNHEY and SMNVEV (reference sequence). In nucleotides, the CDR3 is TGTGCCAGCAGTTTTGGCTTCAGCGCGCATTCACCCCTCCACTTT. It specifies CASSFGFSAHSPLHF.

This chain links TRBV25-1 with TRBJ1-3, with 8 bases lining up with TRBD1. Germline V lookup: CDR1 MGHDK, CDR2 SYGVNS. The CDR3 runs to 16 residues. The V gene end was trimmed by 0 bases and the J gene end by 0 bases; junction bases not matched to a gene: 1. In nucleotides, the CDR3 is TGTGCCAGCAGTGAATATGGGACAGGCTCTGGAAACACCATATATTTT. It translates to CASSEYGTGSGNTIYF.

This chain uses TRBV25-1 with TRBJ2-7; the D is unclear. CDR3 size: 13 residues. Germline loops: CDR1 MGHDK, CDR2 SYGVNS. V gave up 5 bases and J gave up 3 bases, with 11 bases separating them. The CDR3 DNA follows: TGTGCCAGCAGTAAACTAAATCTCTACGAGCAGTACTTC. Translated: CASSKLNLYEQYF.

The V and J genes are TRBV5-1 and TRBJ1-4; TRBD1 might be the D (6 bases). The V end lost 4 bases, the J end lost 1 base, and 11 bases lay between the germline ends. The CDR3 covers 15 residues. The germline gives CDR1 SGHRS, CDR2 YFSETQ. The CDR3 DNA reads TGCGCCAGCAGCCCCGCAGGGGTAACTAATGAAAAACTGTTTTTT. Translated: CASSPAGVTNEKLFF. Variable domain in full (rest from reference TRBV5-1 and TRBJ1-4): KAGVTQTPRYLIKTRGQQVTLSCSPISGHRSVSWYQQTPGQGLQFLFEYFSETQRNKGNFPGRFSGRQFSNSRSEMNVSTLELGDSALYLCASSPAGVTNEKLFFGSGTQLSVL.

This chain uses TRBV5-1 with TRBJ2-5, with D possibly being TRBD2 (7 bases). The germline gives CDR1 SGHRS, CDR2 YFSETQ. There are 14 residues in the CDR3. V was pared by 2 bases and J by 4 bases, with 12 bases between. The CDR3 nucleotides read TGCGCCAGCAGCTTATGGGGGGGCATAGAGACCCAGTACTTC. It encodes CASSLWGGIETQYF.

The chain employs TRBV5-4 and TRBJ2-7, with TRBD1 as a possible D gene (6 bases). Per the germline V gene, CDR1 is SGHNT and CDR2 is YYREEE (reference sequence). V was trimmed by 4 bases and J by 7 bases, leaving 12 bases between them. The CDR3 runs to 12 residues. The CDR3 loop is CASSSIRGEQYF. In DNA, the CDR3 is TGTGCCAGCAGCAGTATTAGGGGGGAGCAGTACTTC.

The chain recombines TRBV27 with TRBJ2-1; possibly TRBD2 for D (6 bases). The V gene lost 3 bases and the J gene lost 8 bases, with 20 bases spanning the gap. The CDR3 extends over 16 amino acids. CDR1 and CDR2 (germline): MNHEY, SMNVEV (reference sequence). The CDR3 sequence: CASSFLAPGVGDEQFF. The CDR3 nucleotides read TGTGCCAGCAGTTTTCTTGCTCCGGGAGTAGGCGATGAGCAGTTCTTC.

CDR3 sequence reads: CADRGQTYEQYF. CDR3 DNA: TGTGCGGACAGGGGGCAGACCTACGAGCAGTACTTC. The V gene is TRBV28, the J gene TRBJ2-7; 11 positions agree with TRBD1. This CDR3 has 12 residues. The germline CDR1 and CDR2 sequences are MDHEN and SYDVKM.

In regard to this clone: The same CDR3 also results from other DNA sequences found in this sample. The chain links TRBV5-1 to TRBJ2-1; TRBD2 agrees at 7 bases. Germline lookup yields CDR1 SGHRS and CDR2 YFSETQ. V dropped 0 bases and J dropped 0; count of bases not matched to a gene: 3. The length of the CDR3 is 16 residues. The DNA for the CDR3 is TGCGCCAGCAGCTTGGGGGGCGGGAGCTCCTACAATGAGCAGTTCTTC. This codes for CASSLGGGSSYNEQFF.

The chain recombines TRBV15 with TRBJ2-5, with 9 bases that match TRBD2. V was pared by 1 base and J by 10 bases, with 7 bases of the junction left unmatched. Germline CDR1 LNHNV, CDR2 YYDKDF (reference sequence). The CDR3 loop spans 14 amino acids. In DNA form, the CDR3 reads TGTGCCACCAGCAGAGCAGGACTAGCGCTGGGCCAGTACTTC. It specifies CATSRAGLALGQYF.

The genes are TRBV18 and TRBJ2-1; no reliable D call. Trimming took off 4 bases at V and 4 bases at J, with 8 bases between the two ends. The V gene's germline CDR1 is KGHSH and CDR2 LQKENI. There are 13 residues in the CDR3. CDR3 DNA sequence: TGTGCCAGCTCACGAGATCTTTACAATGAGCAGTTCTTC. Its translation is CASSRDLYNEQFF.

This rearrangement joins TRBV21-1 to TRBJ2-1; TRBD1 was called by the table and not checked on the DNA. TRBV21-1 is flagged as a pseudogene. This CDR3 has 18 amino acids. CDR3 nucleotide sequence: TGTGCCAGCAGCAAAGTATGGCAGGGCCCTAGCTCCTACAATGAGCAGTTCTTC. Its protein is CASSKVWQGPSSYNEQFF.

In nucleotides, the CDR3 is TGTGCTAGTGGTTTGGGACTAGCGGGAGGAACCCCCCAAGAGACCCAGTACTTC. Translation: CASGLGLAGGTPQETQYF. V is TRBV12-5 and J is TRBJ2-5; 13 positions agree with TRBD2. With V trimmed by 1 base and J by 1 base, 6 bases remained unmatched. CDR1 is LGHNT and CDR2 is FRNRAP in the germline V gene. The CDR3 is 18 amino acids.

This rearrangement joins TRBV5-1 to TRBJ2-7; 10 positions agree with TRBD2. The CDR3 has 15 amino acids. Germline-derived CDR1 and CDR2 are SGHRS and YFSETQ. V lost 0 bases and J lost 5; bases outside the gene matches: 5. The CDR3 loop reads CASSLEASGSNEQYF. The CDR3 DNA sequence: TGCGCCAGCAGCTTGGAGGCTAGCGGGAGTAACGAGCAGTACTTC.

This chain uses TRBV15 with TRBJ2-7, with TRBD1 as a possible D gene (5 bases). V lost 3 bases, J lost 2 bases, and 17 bases lay in between. This CDR3 has 16 amino acids. Germline CDR1 LNHNV, CDR2 YYDKDF (reference sequence). CDR3 DNA sequence: TGTGCCACCAGCAGCCCCTCGACAGTCCGTACCTACGAGCAGTACTTC. This sequence encodes CATSSPSTVRTYEQYF.

This sequence joins TRBV27 and TRBJ2-7; D might be TRBD1 (5 bases). CDR1 is MNHEY and CDR2 is SMNVEV in the germline V gene (reference sequence). There are 13 residues in the CDR3. V lost 6 bases and J 10 bases, leaving 19 bases between the germline ends. The DNA for the CDR3 is TGTGCCAGCAGACCCCGATGGGGCTCCTCCCAGTACTTC. This encodes CASRPRWGSSQYF.

This chain joins TRBV30 and TRBJ2-5; possible D gene TRBD2, 6 bases. V lost 1 base and J lost 8, with 8 bases in between. Germline V gene sequence: CDR1 GTSNPN, CDR2 SVGIG (reference sequence). The CDR3 consists of 11 residues. The CDR3: CAWSEGLTQYF. CDR3 DNA sequence: TGTGCCTGGAGTGAGGGACTTACCCAGTACTTC.

The V gene is TRBV5-6, the J gene TRBJ2-7; D unclear. Looked up from germline, CDR1 is SGHDT and CDR2 is YYEEEE. Deletions cut 3 bases from V and 2 bases from J, with 12 bases between. The CDR3 is made up of 14 amino acids. CDR3 DNA sequence: TGTGCCAGCAGCTCACCTGGTCGGGCCTACGAGCAGTACTTC. Translating gives CASSSPGRAYEQYF.

The chain couples TRBV7-6 to TRBJ2-7; 8 nucleotides match TRBD1. CDR1 SGHVS and CDR2 FNYEAQ come from the germline V gene. The length of the CDR3 is 14 residues. J lost 3 bases, V lost 5 bases, and 6 bases had no gene match. The CDR3 DNA reads as TGTGCCAGCAGCCTTGACAGGGGCAACTACGAGCAGTACTTC. Protein: CASSLDRGNYEQYF.

Ten or more counts support this clone. The chain has TRBV5-1 and TRBJ2-1; the D gene is possibly TRBD1 (6 bases). The V end lost 4 bases, the J end lost 8 bases, and 10 bases lay between the germline ends. The germline gives CDR1 SGHRS, CDR2 YFSETQ. This CDR3 has 12 amino acids. The CDR3 loop reads CASSLQGDEQFF. The CDR3 DNA sequence: TGCGCCAGCAGCCTACAGGGAGATGAGCAGTTCTTC.

The chain combines TRBV5-6 with TRBJ2-1; 7 bases agree with TRBD2. Germline CDR1 is SGHDT and CDR2 is YYEEEE. J gave up 2 bases and V 0 bases, and 5 bases lay outside the gene matches. The CDR3 loop spans 16 amino acids. CDR3 DNA: TGTGCCAGCAGCTTGGGGGGGGGAGCCCCCTACAATGAGCAGTTCTTC. It translates to CASSLGGGAPYNEQFF.

CDR3 DNA: TGTGCCAGCAGTCCCGGACAGGGAAGGACTGAAGCTTTCTTT. This codes for CASSPGQGRTEAFF. The chain links TRBV27 to TRBJ1-1; 8 nucleotides align to TRBD1. Looked up from germline, CDR1 is MNHEY and CDR2 is SMNVEV (reference sequence). This CDR3 has 14 residues. V trimming: 5 bases; J trimming: 5 bases; junction bases outside the gene matches: 7.